These 19 T cell receptor beta chains were sequenced from one sample in a study of response to subunit inactivated influenza vaccine (dated by TCRdb to between 2018 and 2020). To prepare the library, RT-PCR was applied. The instrument was an Illumina HiSeq 2500. TCRdb reworked the public reads: Q25 trimming with fastp, MiXCR clone assembly, productive beta chains retained. Duplicate CDR3 protein sequences are folded into a single record with the most common DNA and genes. The sample yields 650,000 to 700,000 distinct CDR3 sequences; 15% to 19% were counted once. The top ten clones comprise 11% of the sample. This specimen was PBMCs from blood, taken 12 days after vaccination. Receptor source: a man between 45 and 60 years old who received an inactivated influenza vaccine. Donor details come from another sample of the same person, matched by shared clones.

The genes are TRBV9 and TRBJ2-5, with a tentative D call TRBD2 (5 bases). In germline, CDR1 is SGDLS, CDR2 YYNGEE. Trimming shortened V by 0 bases and J by 3 bases, and 6 bases separated the two germline ends. This CDR3 region has 13 residues. The CDR3 is CASSVAGKETQYF. Written as DNA, the CDR3 is TGTGCCAGCAGCGTAGCCGGGAAAGAGACCCAGTACTTC.

A few counts support this clonotype. The genes are TRBV4-3 and TRBJ2-5, with D uncertain. V dropped 1 base and J dropped 4 bases, with 13 bases sitting between them. The CDR3 spans 15 residues. Germline V gives CDR1 LGHNA, CDR2 YSLEER. Here the CDR3 reads CASSQGLGYRETQYF. The CDR3 nucleotides read TGCGCCAGCAGCCAAGGCCTCGGATACCGAGAGACCCAGTACTTC.

A few counts support this clonotype. V gene TRBV27 combines with J gene TRBJ2-5; perhaps TRBD2 as D (6 bases). This CDR3 region has 14 residues. From germline, CDR1 is MNHEY and CDR2 SMNVEV (reference sequence). V shed 2 bases and J shed 5 bases, with 12 bases lying between them. The CDR3: CASSLRGRTETQYF. The CDR3 nucleotides are TGTGCCAGCAGTTTACGGGGGAGAACGGAGACCCAGTACTTC.

This clonotype was detected many times. V usage is TRBV6-5 and J usage is TRBJ2-1; 7 nucleotides agree with TRBD2. The CDR3 sequence is 14 residues long. Per germline, CDR1 MNHEY and CDR2 SVGAGI. With V trimmed by 2 bases and J by 4 bases, 2 bases remained unmatched. The CDR3 is CASSYGGVYNEQFF. The CDR3 nucleotides are TGTGCCAGCAGTTACGGGGGGGTGTACAATGAGCAGTTCTTC.

This clonotype was seen a few times. The chain joins TRBV20-1 to TRBJ2-1, with TRBD2 identical over 7 bases. Trimming removed 2 bases from V and 4 bases from J; junction bases left unmatched: 8. The CDR3 length is 15 residues. Germline V gene lookup returns CDR1 DFQATT and CDR2 SNEGSKA (reference sequence). CDR3 nucleotides: TGCAGTGCTAGAATCGGATTAGCGGGTTACAATGAGCAGTTCTTC. Residues: CSARIGLAGYNEQFF.

In DNA, the CDR3 is TGCGCCAGCAGCCAAGTTAGAGGGAGTGGTAACAATGAGCAGTTCTTC. Translated: CASSQVRGSGNNEQFF. V gene TRBV4-3 combines with J gene TRBJ2-1, with a tentative D call TRBD2 (5 bases). Germline CDR1 is LGHNA and CDR2 is YSLEER. The V end was cut by 1 base, the J end by 5 bases, with 15 bases between. CDR3 length: 16 residues.

In this sample, this clonotype turned up a few times. The chain joins TRBV20-1 to TRBJ1-4, with D uncertain. The CDR3 sequence is 11 residues long. CDR1 DFQATT and CDR2 SNEGSKA come from the germline V gene (reference sequence). Trimming pared 3 bases from V and 5 bases from J, leaving 4 bases between. The CDR3 sequence: CSASMNEKLFF. The CDR3, as DNA: TGCAGTGCTAGCATGAATGAAAAACTGTTTTTT.

This rearrangement joins TRBV7-9 to TRBJ1-2; D perhaps matches TRBD1 (5 bases). V was cut by 3 bases and J by 6 bases, with 17 bases left in between. This CDR3 spans 15 amino acids. Germline CDR1 SEHNR, CDR2 FQNEAQ (reference sequence). The CDR3 loop reads CASSFDPAGRNGYTF. For the CDR3, the DNA is TGTGCCAGCAGCTTCGACCCCGCGGGGCGGAATGGCTACACCTTC.

DNA for the CDR3: TGTGCCAGCAGCCCAGCGGGGGGGCATGATACGCAGTATTTT. Protein: CASSPAGGHDTQYF. The chain links TRBV3-1 to TRBJ2-3; 10 bases are a match to TRBD2. Trimming cost V 4 bases and J 6 bases; bases outside gene matches: 4. Germline V gene sequence: CDR1 LGHDT, CDR2 YNNKEL (reference sequence). The CDR3 loop spans 14 amino acids.

V usage is TRBV7-9 and J usage is TRBJ2-1; 8 bases align to TRBD2. The trim removed 5 bases at V and 7 bases at J, leaving 13 bases unmatched. The CDR3 runs 16 residues. Germline CDR1 SEHNR, CDR2 FQNEAQ (reference sequence). This chain's CDR3 is CASSGAGTRAANEQFF. As DNA, the CDR3 is TGTGCCAGCAGCGGAGCCGGGACTAGGGCGGCAAATGAGCAGTTCTTC.

This clonotype was observed a few times. The chain has TRBV29-1 and TRBJ2-1; TRBD1 agrees at 12 bases. Germline V gene lookup returns CDR1 SQVTM and CDR2 ANQGSEA. The J segment lost 5 bases and the V segment lost 4 bases, leaving 3 bases of the junction unmatched. The CDR3 loop spans 14 amino acids. This CDR3 is CSVARDRGHNEQFF. CDR3 sequence (DNA): TGCAGCGTTGCCCGGGACAGGGGGCACAATGAGCAGTTCTTC.

The V gene is TRBV5-1, the J gene TRBJ1-1; 8 bases fit TRBD1. J was trimmed by 4 bases and V by 2 bases; bases with no gene match: 7. CDR3 length equals 15 residues. Germline-derived CDR1 and CDR2 are SGHRS and YFSETQ. The CDR3 protein is CASSFGQGAITEAFF. CDR3 in DNA: TGCGCCAGCAGCTTTGGGCAGGGGGCAATCACTGAAGCTTTCTTT.

This clonotype has a handful of counts. The gene calls are TRBV3-1 and TRBJ2-7; weak D call: TRBD2 (6 bases). The CDR3 length is 14 residues. The germline V and J ends were trimmed by 4 bases and 4 bases, with 14 bases remaining between them. Germline CDR1 reads LGHDT; CDR2 reads YNNKEL (reference sequence). The DNA for the CDR3 is TGTGCCAGCAGCCCATTCGGGACTTCATACGAGCAGTACTTC. As protein: CASSPFGTSYEQYF.

CDR3 coding DNA: TGCAGTGCTAGCCAAGCGGGAGGGAACAATGAGCAGTTCTTC. Translation: CSASQAGGNNEQFF. The chain combines TRBV20-1 with TRBJ2-1, with 10 bases identical to TRBD2. Losses at the gene ends were 3 bases for V and 5 bases for J; bases not matched to a gene: 4. This CDR3 is built from 14 residues. Germline CDR1 reads DFQATT; CDR2 reads SNEGSKA (reference sequence).

The chain is built from TRBV28 and TRBJ2-7; 7 positions agree with TRBD1. CDR3 length equals 16 residues. Trimming at V came to 6 bases and at J to 5 bases, leaving 16 bases not matched to a gene. Per germline, CDR1 MDHEN and CDR2 SYDVKM. DNA for the CDR3: TGTGCCAGCAGATCCTTGGGGACAGCGCCCAGGGACGAGCAGTACTTC. Its protein product is CASRSLGTAPRDEQYF.

The chain employs TRBV18 and TRBJ2-1, with a weak D call TRBD1 (5 bases). Trimming left V 5 bases short and J 9 bases short, with 11 bases between. The germline V gene encodes CDR1 KGHSH and CDR2 LQKENI. The CDR3 sequence is 12 residues long. The CDR3 DNA sequence: TGTGCCAGCTCAGCACAGGCCAGTGAGCAGTTCTTC. Protein sequence: CASSAQASEQFF.

This clonotype was seen a handful of times. This chain connects TRBV5-1 to TRBJ2-2; D perhaps matches TRBD1 (5 bases). The germline V and J ends were trimmed by 0 bases and 6 bases, with 6 bases remaining between them. The V gene's germline CDR1 is SGHRS and CDR2 YFSETQ. The CDR3 contains 13 residues. The CDR3 DNA sequence: TGCGCCAGCAGCTTGGGACAGTCCGGGGAGCTGTTTTTT. Its translation: CASSLGQSGELFF.

This clonotype was seen a handful of times. This chain uses TRBV7-2 with TRBJ1-5, with D perhaps matching TRBD1 (5 bases). The CDR3 consists of 14 residues. Germline V gives CDR1 SGHTA, CDR2 FQGNSA. V gave up 3 bases and J gave up 7 bases, with 13 bases separating them. CDR3 in DNA: TGTGCCAGCAGCTTCACGGGCAGGGACCAGCCCCAGCATTTT. Its translation is CASSFTGRDQPQHF.

This clonotype has only a few counts. The gene calls are TRBV12-3 or TRBV12-4 and TRBJ2-1, with D maybe TRBD2 (6 bases). This CDR3 region has 12 residues. Trimming shortened V by 6 bases and J by 14 bases, and 17 bases separated the two germline ends. CDR3 sequence: CASSQAGRDEFF. As DNA, the CDR3 is TGTGCCAGCAGCCAAGCGGGCCGGGATGAGTTCTTC.